This paragraph reports one TCR beta chain. No antigen is known for it. Random-hexamer reverse transcription was applied to about 0.5 to 1 ug RNA. The CDR3 of TCR beta was amplified by immunoSEQ multiplex PCR across 54 Vbeta and 13 Jbeta. Each CDR3 protein gets one entry after TCRdb re-called the immunoSEQ multiplex PCR reads with MiXCR. This table holds about 110,000 distinct CDR3 sequences, roughly 97% found once. The control participants were healthy donors, and these controls were matched with respect to both age and sex. TEMRA cells were FACS-enriched, unlike CD8+ and CD4+ T cells, which were negatively isolated. The data belong to a study of CD8 T cells in Susac syndrome. The CDR3 is 12 residues long. Germline CDR1 LGHDT, CDR2 YNNKEL (reference sequence). The V and J ends lost 3 bases and 7 bases, in that order; junction bases with no gene match: 3. Study-wide results and limits: As the study acknowledged, the number of individuals in its TCR sequencing and HLA analysis was relatively small.

The chain employs TRBV3-1 and TRBJ2-7; 7 positions agree with TRBD1. Sequenced input: CD4+ T cells from PBMCs. The TCR comes from a human donor in good health. CDR3 DNA sequence: TGTGCCAGCAGCCAGACAGGGCGTGAGCAGTACTTC. Protein: CASSQTGREQYF.